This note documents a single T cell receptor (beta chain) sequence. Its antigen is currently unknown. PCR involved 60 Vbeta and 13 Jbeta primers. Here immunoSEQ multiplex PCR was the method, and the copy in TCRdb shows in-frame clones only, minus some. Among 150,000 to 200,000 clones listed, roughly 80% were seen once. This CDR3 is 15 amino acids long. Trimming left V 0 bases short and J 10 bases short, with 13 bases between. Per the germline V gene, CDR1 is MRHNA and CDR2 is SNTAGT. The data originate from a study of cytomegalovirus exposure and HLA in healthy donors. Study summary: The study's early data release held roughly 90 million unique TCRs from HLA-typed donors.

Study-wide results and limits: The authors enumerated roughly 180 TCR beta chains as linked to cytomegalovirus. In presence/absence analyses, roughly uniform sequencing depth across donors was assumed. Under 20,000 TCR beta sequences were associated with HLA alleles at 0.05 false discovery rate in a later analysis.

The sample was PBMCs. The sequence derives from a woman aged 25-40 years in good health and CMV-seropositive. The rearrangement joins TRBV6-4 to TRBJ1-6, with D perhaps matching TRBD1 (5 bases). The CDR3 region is CASSDSPGSESPLHF. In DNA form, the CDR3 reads TGTGCCAGCAGTGACTCTCCAGGGTCCGAATCACCCCTCCACTTT.